This T cell receptor beta chain was sequenced during a study of T cells after yellow fever vaccination. Whole-study context: Any fraction with a low cell number was prepared using SMART-Seq v4 Ultra Low Input.

A word on this clonotype: As yet, its antigen is unknown.

In germline, CDR1 is KGHSH, CDR2 LQKENI. After removal of 1 base from V and 4 bases from J, the junction contained 5 bases not matched to a gene. The CDR3 spans 17 residues. For TCR, cDNA came from 5'RACE template switching, which added a universal primer site and UMIs. A single record per CDR3 protein comes from TCRdb applying MiXCR to the 5' RACE reads. Of about 120,000 distinct CDR3 sequences detected, roughly 10% appear once; the ten largest clones hold approximately 39%. Whole-study results and caveats: Among primary-vaccination clones, most reappeared after the booster, at 96% for CD4 and 88% for CD8. Abundant bulk-population clonotypes could contaminate the FACS-sorted repertoires.

The sequences come from CD8+ T cells sorted from PBMCs, collected on the day of the yellow fever booster vaccination. The rearrangement uses TRBV18 and TRBJ2-1; 12 bases fit TRBD2. The origin of this receptor is a man aged 18 to 35 who received the YFV17D yellow fever vaccine. The CDR3 loop reads CASSPRLAGGNYNEQFF. The CDR3 DNA sequence: TGTGCCAGCTCACCACGCCTAGCGGGGGGGAATTACAATGAGCAGTTCTTC.